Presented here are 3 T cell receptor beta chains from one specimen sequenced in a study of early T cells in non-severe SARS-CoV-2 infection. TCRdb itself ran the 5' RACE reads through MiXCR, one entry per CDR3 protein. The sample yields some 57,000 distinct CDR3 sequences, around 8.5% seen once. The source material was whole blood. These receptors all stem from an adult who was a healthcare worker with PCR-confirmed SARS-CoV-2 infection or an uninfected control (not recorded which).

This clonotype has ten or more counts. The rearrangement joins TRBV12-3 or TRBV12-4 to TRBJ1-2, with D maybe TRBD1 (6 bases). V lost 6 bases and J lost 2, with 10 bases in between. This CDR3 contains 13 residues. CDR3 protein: CASSERGNYGYTF. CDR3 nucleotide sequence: TGTGCCAGCAGCGAAAGGGGGAACTATGGCTACACCTTC.

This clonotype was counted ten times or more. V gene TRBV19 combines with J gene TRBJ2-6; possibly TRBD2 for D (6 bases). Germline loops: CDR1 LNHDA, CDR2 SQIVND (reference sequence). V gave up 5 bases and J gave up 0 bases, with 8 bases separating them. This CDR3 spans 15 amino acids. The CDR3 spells CASSPAGSGANVLTF. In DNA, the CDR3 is TGTGCCAGTAGTCCAGCGGGCTCTGGGGCCAACGTCCTGACTTTC. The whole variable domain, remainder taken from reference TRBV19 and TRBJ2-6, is DGGITQSPKYLFRKEGQNVTLSCEQNLNHDAMYWYRQDPGQGLRLIYYSQIVNDFQKGDIAEGYSVSREKKESFPLTVTSAQKNPTAFYLCASSPAGSGANVLTFGAGSRLTVL.

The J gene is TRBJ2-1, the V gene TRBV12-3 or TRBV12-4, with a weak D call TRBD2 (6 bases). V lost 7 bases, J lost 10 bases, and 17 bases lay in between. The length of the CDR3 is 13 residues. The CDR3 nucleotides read TGTGCCAGCACCAAACCTGAGGGGAGGGAGCAGTTCTTC. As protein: CASTKPEGREQFF.